This T cell receptor (beta chain) was documented in a study of blood T cells in healthy people across ages (dated by TCRdb to the mid-2010s). In the study overall: In model experiments, roughly one uniquely barcoded TCR beta cDNA molecule per two T cells was captured by template switching. Donors were grouped into four age groups: young (average approximately 15 years), middle-aged (under 40), aged (around 66) and long-lived (just over 80). The study measured age-related changes in TCR beta repertoire diversity using deep sequencing normalized with unique cDNA molecular identifiers. For two donors (one aged 18 to 30 and one aged 80 or older), the study analyzed two additional independent replicas of 1 million unique cDNA reads from the same blood draw. The study at large found these results: Because the CMV infection status of the donors was unknown, age-related changes in expanded clonotypes may potentially have been confounded. Because profiling used bulk unsorted PBMCs, naive and antigen-experienced compartments could not be compared conclusively. A strong correlation was found between observed TCR beta diversity and the percentage of naive T cells measured by flow cytometry. Observed TCR beta diversity per million T cells fell roughly linearly with age, and a significant reduction was already apparent by age approximately 41. Estimates of total diversity based on one million sequenced T cells were regarded as lower bounds and as underestimates. Compared with the aged group, the long-lived group had more naive CD4+ T cells, fewer expanded clones and increased TCR diversity, a pattern suggesting age selection.

At least ten counts were recorded for this clonotype. Its antigen is not yet known. One base away there is no much larger clone; base qualities are not given. The donors were roughly 39 Caucasian individuals from Russia, aged about 6 to 100 years, who were systemically healthy. About 10 milliliters of peripheral blood were collected from each donor into EDTA-treated Vacutainer tubes. Ficoll-Paque density-gradient centrifugation was used to isolate PBMCs, with at least 6 million per sample. Total RNA was extracted from PBMCs with Trizol reagent, with at least 5 micrograms obtained per sample. For every donor, an aliquot of PBMCs went through flow cytometry to measure the percentages of naive CD45RAhigh/CD27high T cells. The CDR3 starts with the cysteine, ends with the phenylalanine, and has 14 residues. Left in the record is the CDR3 DNA by itself, 42 bases read in frame from the first base. The germline V and J ends show losses of 4 bases and 7 bases respectively, and no gene match explains 4 bases of the junction. Sequences MGHDK (CDR1) and SYGVNS (CDR2) are obtained from the germline V gene.

Library preparation used 5' RACE. TCRdb records Illumina HiSeq 2500 as the sequencer. A second PCR of roughly 6 to 12 cycles was run with a J-beta primer mix and a sample-barcoded 5' primer. A template-switch 5' adaptor carrying 12 random nucleotides introduced a unique molecular identifier onto each TCR beta cDNA molecule. Each sample yielded at least 2.5 million CDR3-containing paired-end reads. First-strand cDNA was synthesized from all RNA with the Mint cDNA synthesis kit, primed by a TRBC-specific oligonucleotide. Following uracil-DNA glycosylase treatment, all cDNA underwent a first 18-cycle PCR with the universal primers M1SS and BC2_uni_R. The original pipeline was this. Each sample was normalized by randomly selecting 1 million high-quality reads, each carrying a distinct molecular identifier. Reads sharing molecular identifiers were discarded rather than binned into consensus sequences. MiTCR, run with a Q25 quality threshold and the strictest error-elimination algorithm, handled CDR3 identification, clonotype clustering and error correction. A nonparametric unseen species model with Euler transformation was used to estimate lower-bound total TCR beta diversity. In-frame beta chains were kept once TCRdb had trimmed the public reads at Q25 with fastp and called clones with MiXCR. Rows are combined by CDR3 protein, so each entry shows the most common genes and DNA. The V and J calls shown here were made by TCRdb, not taken from the authors' results. Recorded for this sample are hundreds of thousands of distinct CDR3 sequences; around a quarter of them occurred a single time. Jointly, the top ten make up more than 7.5% of the sample.

The same data also went into a second study, on T cells of mothers and their children. As that second study puts it: Nine systemically healthy Caucasian individuals, comprising three mothers and their six children, were included as donors. cDNA synthesis used all of the extracted RNA, with roughly 1.5 ug of RNA in each 15 ul reaction. In the second PCR, the M1S primer added sample barcodes and 2-4 random nucleotides. Each mother yielded over 9.5 million TCR beta CDR3 reads and each child 2.5 million to 3 million reads. Thymic selection similarly shapes TCR recombination output in related and unrelated pairs, with minor effect from inherited differences. Related mother-child pairs always showed normalized repertoire overlap that was slightly higher than in unrelated mother-child pairs, though the difference was never significant. No persistent microchimeric T cell clones were found, with a detection sensitivity of 80 to 100 clones per million clonotypes. Deep NGS was used in the study to compare the TCR beta repertoires of mothers and children and to look for features that separate related mother-child pairs from unrelated individuals. Mothers averaged roughly 36 +/- 4 years of age and children averaged roughly 12 +/- 4 years. After adapters were ligated using NEBNext reagents, the libraries underwent 100+100 nt paired-end sequencing on an Illumina HiSeq 2000. Mother and child libraries were prepared a month apart and sequenced in separate runs to prevent cross-contamination. Between roughly 500,000 and 2,300,000 distinct TCR beta clonotypes were identified per donor. Naive TCR beta clonotypes were estimated from low-frequency clonotypes matched to each donor's FACS-determined naive share, without sorting.

Sequencing was carried out using blood. The sequence derives from a boy younger than 18 in good health. The rearranged chain carries TRBV25-1 and TRBJ1-5, and TRBD1 matches 10 of the central bases. The sequenced DNA: TGTGCCAGCAGTGGACAGGGGGCGAGCCAGCCCCAGCATTTT. It encodes CASSGQGASQPQHF.